This T cell receptor beta chain emerged from a study of patients and donors after allogeneic stem cell transplantation. TCRdb independently ran MiXCR on the RT-PCR reads; one entry per CDR3 protein. The sample has roughly 960,000 distinct CDR3 sequences, 18% seen once. The V end was cut by 7 bases, the J end by 7 bases, with 10 bases between. The germline V gene encodes CDR1 SQVTM and CDR2 ANQGSEA. The CDR3 totals 10 residues. The chain recombines TRBV29-1 with TRBJ1-1; D is undetermined. Sequencing input: blood, either unsorted or a sorted T cell fraction (not recorded which). The receptor's source is a human donor who was either an allogeneic HSCT recipient or a stem cell or donor lymphocyte infusion donor (not recorded which). It is not recorded whose cells these are; they may come from a transplant donor. The CDR3 here is CSGSEGEAFF. The CDR3 DNA follows: TGCAGCGGAAGTGAGGGTGAAGCTTTCTTT.